This record covers a single TCR beta chain. Its antigen is unidentified. Clones were sequenced by immunoSEQ multiplex PCR, and TCRdb holds only the in-frame ones, with some missing. The repertoire holds 110,000 or so clones, with 85% to 95% as singletons. The data were taken from a study of siplizumab effects on memory and regulatory T cells. Regarding the study as a whole: In siplizumab conditions, mappable alloreactive CD4+ clones averaged roughly 64% Treg-derived, against around 30% in controls.

CDR1 SNHLY and CDR2 FYNNEI come from the germline V gene. The CDR3 contains 16 residues. After removal of 3 bases from V and 9 bases from J, the junction contained 10 bases not matched to a gene. The specimen was non-Treg CD4+ T cells sorted from blood. The V and J genes are TRBV2 and TRBJ2-1, with 11 bases aligning to TRBD2. This sequence originates from a human donor in good health. The CDR3 sequence is CASSEEGSGGAFEQFF. In DNA, the CDR3 is TGTGCCAGCAGTGAGGAAGGTAGCGGGGGGGCTTTTGAGCAGTTCTTC.